One and the same sample provided the 23 T cell receptor beta chains below, sequenced in a study of T cell repertoires in cytomegalovirus infection. No cognate antigen is known for these TCRs. TCRdb passed the reads through MiXCR, listing each CDR3 protein once. The sample has about 500,000 distinct CDR3 sequences; more than 30% are singletons. The sequencing here drew on cultured PBMCs, taken from culture after CMV antigen stimulation. Every receptor here comes from a human donor in good health (CMV status not recorded). Some clones in this sample may be carry-over from other donors' samples.

The chain uses TRBV7-2 and TRBJ1-6; possible D gene TRBD1, 5 bases. V was cut by 1 base and J by 6 bases, with 16 bases left in between. CDR3 length: 17 amino acids. In germline, CDR1 is SGHTA, CDR2 FQGNSA. CDR3 sequence (DNA): TGTGCCAGCAGCTTAGTAGGAGGAGGGGCGGGTAATTCACCCCTCCACTTT. Amino acid sequence: CASSLVGGGAGNSPLHF.

This chain links TRBV7-9 with TRBJ2-1, with 9 positions matching TRBD1. CDR3 length: 15 residues. CDR1 is SEHNR, CDR2 FQNEAQ, per germline (reference sequence). The V segment lost 4 bases and the J segment 7 bases; nucleotides outside the gene matches: 8. The CDR3 protein is CASSSIGTGRNEQFF. The DNA for the CDR3 is TGTGCCAGCAGCTCAATTGGGACAGGGCGAAATGAGCAGTTCTTC.

The chain employs TRBV7-9 and TRBJ1-2; 8 nucleotides align to TRBD1. Germline V gene data show CDR1 as SEHNR and CDR2 as FQNEAQ (reference sequence). J gave up 2 bases and V 1 base, and 15 bases lay outside the gene matches. This CDR3 has 19 amino acids. The CDR3 loop reads CASSLVVPTGDEVNYGYTF. The CDR3 DNA sequence: TGTGCCAGCAGCTTAGTCGTCCCGACAGGGGATGAGGTAAACTATGGCTACACCTTC.

The CDR3 region has the DNA TGTGCCAGTGTCCGGGACGTAGGAAACACCATATATTTT. Translation: CASVRDVGNTIYF. This chain joins TRBV19 and TRBJ1-3, with D possibly matching TRBD1 (5 bases). This CDR3 comprises 13 residues. Per the germline V gene, CDR1 is LNHDA and CDR2 is SQIVND (reference sequence). The ends were cut back, 8 bases at V and 4 bases at J, with 12 bases in the middle.

This clonotype was observed a handful of times. CDR3 bases: TGTGCCAGCAGCTCGGACTTCTACGAGCAGTACTTC. This translates into CASSSDFYEQYF. This sequence joins TRBV7-6 and TRBJ2-7; the D gene is possibly TRBD2 (5 bases). The CDR3 consists of 12 residues. The V end was cut by 4 bases, the J end by 3 bases, with 7 bases between. CDR1 and CDR2 from the germline V gene are SGHVS and FNYEAQ.

The J gene is TRBJ1-5, the V gene TRBV6-1; D unclear. The CDR3 extends over 12 amino acids. CDR1 MNHNS and CDR2 SASEGT come from the germline V gene. Trimming removed 6 bases at V and 1 base at J, with 4 bases between. The CDR3: CASRTSNQPQHF. In nucleotides, the CDR3 is TGTGCCAGCAGAACAAGCAATCAGCCCCAGCATTTT.

V gene TRBV10-3 combines with J gene TRBJ2-6; the D is unclear. Trimming took 4 bases from V and 0 from J, leaving 4 bases between them. Germline CDR1 and CDR2: ENHRY and SYGVKD. The CDR3 totals 14 residues. The CDR3 loop is CAISGDSGANVLTF. The DNA of the CDR3 is TGTGCCATCAGTGGGGACTCTGGGGCCAACGTCCTGACTTTC.

This chain uses TRBV7-3 with TRBJ2-5; 7 bases line up with TRBD2. The CDR3 is made up of 18 amino acids. Germline values: CDR1 SGHTA, CDR2 FQGTGA. Trimming took 4 bases from V and 2 from J; bases not matched to a gene: 16. The CDR3 DNA reads as TGTGCCAGCAGCTCCCGACTAGCCTTACGGTGGGCGCAAGAGACCCAGTACTTC. Amino acid sequence: CASSSRLALRWAQETQYF.

This clonotype was counted only a few times. The gene calls are TRBV6-2 or TRBV6-3 and TRBJ2-1; 11 bases map to TRBD1. Germline CDR1 MNHEY, CDR2 SVGEGT. This CDR3 spans 15 amino acids. The V segment lost 5 bases and the J segment 7 bases; nucleotides outside the gene matches: 7. CDR3 sequence: CASSTPGQGVNEQFF. In DNA form, the CDR3 reads TGTGCCAGCAGTACACCGGGACAGGGGGTAAATGAGCAGTTCTTC.

This clonotype showed up just a few times. This sequence joins TRBV7-3 and TRBJ1-1, with a tentative D call TRBD1 (6 bases). The V gene lost 5 bases and the J gene lost 5 bases, with 9 bases spanning the gap. CDR3 length: 12 amino acids. Germline lookup yields CDR1 SGHTA and CDR2 FQGTGA. DNA of the CDR3: TGTGCCAGCAGCCAGGGGACTACTGAAGCTTTCTTT. It specifies CASSQGTTEAFF.

The chain is built from TRBV7-4 and TRBJ2-3; a possible D gene is TRBD2 (6 bases). Germline V gene sequence: CDR1 SGHVT, CDR2 SQSDAQ. V lost 8 bases, J lost 5 bases, and 11 bases lay in between. CDR3 length: 12 amino acids. Here the CDR3 reads CASEPGGDTQYF. Written as DNA, the CDR3 is TGTGCCAGCGAGCCCGGGGGAGATACGCAGTATTTT.

The chain joins TRBV4-3 to TRBJ1-5, with 9 bases matching TRBD1. The V and J ends lost 0 bases and 4 bases, in that order; junction bases with no gene match: 1. The CDR3 runs to 15 residues. CDR1 is LGHNA and CDR2 is YSLEER in the germline V gene. This chain's CDR3 is CASSQEDRGNQPQHF. The CDR3 nucleotides are TGCGCCAGCAGCCAAGAGGACAGGGGTAATCAGCCCCAGCATTTT.

The chain is built from TRBV11-3 and TRBJ2-5; tentatively, D is TRBD2 (6 bases). Germline-derived CDR1 and CDR2 are SGHNT and YENEEA. This CDR3 is 15 amino acids long. Trimming left V 5 bases short and J 5 bases short, with 18 bases between. The DNA of the CDR3 is TGTGCCAGCAGCCGTGGGGGGAGTCCTATGGAGACCCAGTACTTC. Translated: CASSRGGSPMETQYF. The variable domain in full, with the rest retrieved from reference TRBV11-3 and TRBJ2-5, is EAGVVQSPRYKIIEKKQPVAFWCNPISGHNTLYWYLQNLGQGPELLIRYENEEAVDDSQLPKDRFSAERLKGVDSTLKIQPAELGDSAVYLCASSRGGSPMETQYFGPGTRLLVL.

The chain recombines TRBV6-2 or TRBV6-3 with TRBJ2-7; D gene uncertain. In germline, CDR1 is MNHEY, CDR2 SVGEGT. The ends were cut back, 4 bases at V and 2 bases at J, with 6 bases in the middle. The CDR3 contains 12 residues. CDR3 DNA sequence: TGTGCCAGCAGTTCCGTTACCTACGAGCAGTACGTC. Its translation is CASSSVTYEQYV.

This clonotype came up a few times. This chain joins TRBV7-9 and TRBJ2-2, with TRBD1 matching over 8 bases. In germline, CDR1 is SEHNR, CDR2 FQNEAQ (reference sequence). The V and J ends lost 5 bases and 2 bases, in that order; junction bases with no gene match: 10. The CDR3 contains 17 residues. CDR3 nucleotide sequence: TGTGCCAGCAGCAAGGGACAGGACTCAAGAAACACCGGGGAGCTGTTTTTT. Protein: CASSKGQDSRNTGELFF.

This clonotype was picked up a small number of times. The rearrangement joins TRBV12-3 or TRBV12-4 to TRBJ1-5, with 7 positions matching TRBD1. The ends lost 4 bases at V and 5 bases at J; junction bases unmatched: 8. This CDR3 contains 15 residues. The CDR3: CASSSIAGGHQPQHF. The DNA for the CDR3 is TGTGCCAGCAGTTCGATCGCAGGGGGACATCAGCCCCAGCATTTT.

CDR3 region: CASSLGTTKNIQYF. The CDR3 DNA reads as TGTGCCAGCAGTTTAGGGACCACCAAAAACATTCAGTACTTC. The rearrangement joins TRBV12-3 or TRBV12-4 to TRBJ2-4; D is undetermined. This CDR3 contains 14 residues. The germline V and J ends were trimmed by 1 base and 2 bases, with 6 bases remaining between them.

This chain connects TRBV5-4 to TRBJ2-1, with TRBD2 matching over 14 bases. Germline CDR1 is SGHNT and CDR2 is YYREEE (reference sequence). The CDR3 extends over 16 amino acids. V lost 3 bases to trimming and J lost 8 bases; unmatched junction nucleotides: 7. As DNA, the CDR3 is TGTGCCAGCAGCTCCCCGGGACTAGCGGGAGTAGATGAGCAGTTCTTC. This gives the protein CASSSPGLAGVDEQFF.

This clonotype has just a few counts. The rearrangement joins TRBV19 to TRBJ2-5; D not resolved. The CDR3 runs to 14 residues. Germline assignment: CDR1 LNHDA and CDR2 SQIVND (reference sequence). V dropped 3 bases and J dropped 5 bases, with 13 bases sitting between them. The CDR3 here is CASSIRWLGETQYF. CDR3 nucleotide sequence: TGTGCCAGTAGTATTAGGTGGTTAGGGGAGACCCAGTACTTC.

The chain combines TRBV4-1 with TRBJ1-2; D unresolved. The CDR3 length is 13 residues. Germline V gives CDR1 MGHRA, CDR2 YSYEKL. Trimming left V 6 bases short and J 1 base short, with 9 bases between. The CDR3 is CASSQSLNYGYTF. The CDR3 DNA reads TGCGCCAGCAGTCAAAGCCTTAACTATGGCTACACCTTC.

This clonotype turned up a few times. The chain uses TRBV6-2 or TRBV6-3 and TRBJ2-3, with D possibly TRBD2 on 5 matching bases. Trimming removed 5 bases at V and 0 bases at J, with 9 bases between. Germline CDR1 is MNHEY and CDR2 is SVGEGT. There are 14 residues in the CDR3. This CDR3 is CASSQDSSTDTQYF. CDR3 sequence (DNA): TGTGCCAGCAGTCAGGACTCTAGCACAGATACGCAGTATTTT.

This clonotype was seen more than once but under ten times. The chain links TRBV10-3 to TRBJ1-6; 10 nucleotides line up with TRBD1. The CDR3 length is 15 residues. Germline V lookup: CDR1 ENHRY, CDR2 SYGVKD. V shed 5 bases and J 7 bases; nucleotides not matched to a gene: 5. Here the CDR3 reads CAISTGQGLNSPLHF. For the CDR3, the DNA is TGTGCCATCAGTACGGGACAGGGGTTAAATTCACCCCTCCACTTT.

This clonotype was seen a handful of times. V usage is TRBV6-6 and J usage is TRBJ1-4, with no clear D. Trimming cost V 8 bases and J 3 bases, with 13 bases left between them. Germline assignment: CDR1 MNHNY and CDR2 SVGAGI (reference sequence). The CDR3 consists of 14 residues. In nucleotides, the CDR3 is TGTGCCAGCCGCCTGAGTATGGCTAATGAAAAACTGTTTTTT. It codes for CASRLSMANEKLFF.